This T cell receptor beta chain was recorded in a study of CD8+CD57+ T cells in acquired aplastic anemia. Study at large: CD4+ and CD8+ cells, once sorted, gave DNA averaging about 3.4 ug. Study outcomes and limitations: It was found that fewer than 35 CD8+ CDR3 sequences were shared between patients and controls. Levels of CD8+ Simpson's diversity were not significantly distinct in patients versus controls.

This clonotype has at least ten counts. Its antigen is still unknown. It was genomic DNA that served as the template for profiling TCR beta VDJ and CDR3. One entry per CDR3 protein, called by TCRdb with MiXCR from the reads. The sample lists about half a million distinct CDR3 sequences, less than 35% seen once, with about 0.8% in the top ten. Selection for sequencing was limited to patients who had shown CD8+CD57+ cell expansion by flow cytometry. Severe acquired aplastic anemia affected all patients. This clonotype was sampled from a human donor with aplastic anemia. Sequences were obtained from sorted CD4+, CD8+, or CD8+CD57+ T cells (not recorded which) from PBMCs.

CDR3 nucleotide sequence: TGTGCCAGCAGTGAAGGACAGGGGTCCTACGAGCAGTACTTC. This encodes CASSEGQGSYEQYF. This chain uses TRBV25-1 with TRBJ2-7, with TRBD1 matching over 9 bases. This CDR3 has 14 residues. Germline V gene data show CDR1 as MGHDK and CDR2 as SYGVNS. Trimming removed 2 bases from V and 1 base from J; junction bases left unmatched: 0.